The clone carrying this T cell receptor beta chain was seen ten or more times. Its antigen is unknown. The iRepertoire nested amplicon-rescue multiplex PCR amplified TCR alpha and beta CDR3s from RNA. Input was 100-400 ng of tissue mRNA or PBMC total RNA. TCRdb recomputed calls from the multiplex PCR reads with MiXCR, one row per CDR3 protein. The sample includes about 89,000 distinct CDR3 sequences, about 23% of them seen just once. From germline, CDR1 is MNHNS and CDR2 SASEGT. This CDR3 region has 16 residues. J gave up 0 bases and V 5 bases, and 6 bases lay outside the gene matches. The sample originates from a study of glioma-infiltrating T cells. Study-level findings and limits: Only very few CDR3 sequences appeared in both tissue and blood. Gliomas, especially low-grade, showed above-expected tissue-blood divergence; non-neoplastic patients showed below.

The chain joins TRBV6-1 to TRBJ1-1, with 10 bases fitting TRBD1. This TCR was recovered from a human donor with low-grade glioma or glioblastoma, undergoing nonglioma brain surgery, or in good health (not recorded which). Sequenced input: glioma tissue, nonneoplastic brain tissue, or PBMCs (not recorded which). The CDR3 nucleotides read TGTGCCAGCAGTTCAGGACAGGGGGGCATGAACACTGAAGCTTTCTTT. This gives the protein CASSSGQGGMNTEAFF.